This T cell receptor beta chain is from a study of CD8 T cells in Susac syndrome. Trimming removed 4 bases at V and 5 bases at J, with 12 bases between. In germline, CDR1 is SQVTM, CDR2 ANQGSEA. The CDR3 contains 13 residues. cDNA came from about 0.5 to 1 ug RNA primed by random hexamers. TCRdb re-called the immunoSEQ multiplex PCR reads through MiXCR, storing one row per CDR3 protein. The data show about 85,000 distinct CDR3 sequences, approximately 95% seen once. The chain links TRBV29-1 to TRBJ2-1; D perhaps matches TRBD2 (5 bases). The receptor comes from a human donor with Susac syndrome. The sequencing input was CD8+ T cells from PBMCs. CDR3 DNA: TGCAGCGTTGTCAGCGGTAAAGACAATGAGCAGTTCTTC. The encoded protein is CSVVSGKDNEQFF.